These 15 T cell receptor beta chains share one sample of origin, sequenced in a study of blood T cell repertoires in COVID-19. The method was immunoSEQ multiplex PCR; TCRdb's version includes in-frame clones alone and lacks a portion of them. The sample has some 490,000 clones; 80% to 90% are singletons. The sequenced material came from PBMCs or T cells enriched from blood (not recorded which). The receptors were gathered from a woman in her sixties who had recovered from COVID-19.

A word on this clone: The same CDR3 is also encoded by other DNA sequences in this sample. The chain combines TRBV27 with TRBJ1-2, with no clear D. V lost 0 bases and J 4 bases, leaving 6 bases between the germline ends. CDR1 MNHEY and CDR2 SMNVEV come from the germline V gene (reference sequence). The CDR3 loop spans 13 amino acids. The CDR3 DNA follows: TGTGCCAGCAGTTTATCCCCCGGCTATGGCTACACCTTC. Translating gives CASSLSPGYGYTF.

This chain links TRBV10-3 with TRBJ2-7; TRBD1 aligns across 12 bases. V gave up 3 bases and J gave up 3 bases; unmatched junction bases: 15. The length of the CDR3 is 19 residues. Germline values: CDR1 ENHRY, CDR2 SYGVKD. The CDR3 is CAISDSPYLGQGANYEQYF. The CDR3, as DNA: TGTGCCATCAGTGATTCGCCGTATTTGGGACAGGGGGCGAACTACGAGCAGTACTTC.

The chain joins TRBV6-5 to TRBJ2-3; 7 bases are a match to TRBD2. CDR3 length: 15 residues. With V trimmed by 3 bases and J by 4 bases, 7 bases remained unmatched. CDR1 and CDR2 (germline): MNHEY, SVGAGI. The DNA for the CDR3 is TGTGCCAGCAGTTATGGTGGGGGGGTCCCAGATACGCAGTATTTT. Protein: CASSYGGGVPDTQYF.

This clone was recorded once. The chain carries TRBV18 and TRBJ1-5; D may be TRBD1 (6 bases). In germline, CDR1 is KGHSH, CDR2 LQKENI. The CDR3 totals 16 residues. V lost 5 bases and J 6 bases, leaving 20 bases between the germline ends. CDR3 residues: CASSTSSQGVGQPQHF. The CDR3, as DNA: TGTGCCAGCTCAACCTCGTCACAGGGAGTGGGTCAGCCCCAGCATTTT.

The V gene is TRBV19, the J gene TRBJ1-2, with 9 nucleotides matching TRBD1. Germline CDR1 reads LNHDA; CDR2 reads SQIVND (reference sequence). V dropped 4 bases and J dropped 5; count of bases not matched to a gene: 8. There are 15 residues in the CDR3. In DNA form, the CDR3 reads TGTGCCAGTAGTACCTGGGACAGGGAGGTGTATGGCTACACCTTC. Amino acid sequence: CASSTWDREVYGYTF. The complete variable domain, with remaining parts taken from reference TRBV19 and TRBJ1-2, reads DGGITQSPKYLFRKEGQNVTLSCEQNLNHDAMYWYRQDPGQGLRLIYYSQIVNDFQKGDIAEGYSVSREKKESFPLTVTSAQKNPTAFYLCASSTWDREVYGYTFGSGTRLTVV.

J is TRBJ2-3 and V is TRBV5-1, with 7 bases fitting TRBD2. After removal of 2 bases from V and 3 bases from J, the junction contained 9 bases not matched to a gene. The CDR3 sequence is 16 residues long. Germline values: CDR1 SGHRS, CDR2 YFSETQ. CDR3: CASSFGGSRNTDTQYF. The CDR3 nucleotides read TGCGCCAGCAGCTTCGGGGGGTCCCGTAATACAGATACGCAGTATTTT.

CDR3 DNA: TGTGCCAGCAGCGTAACCGGGACAGGGGGCGGTGGCTCCTACAATGAGCAGTTCTTC. Residues: CASSVTGTGGGGSYNEQFF. The chain combines TRBV2 with TRBJ2-1; TRBD1 matches 12 bases. This CDR3 comprises 19 residues. Per the germline V gene, CDR1 is SNHLY and CDR2 is FYNNEI. After removal of 6 bases from V and 0 bases from J, the junction contained 12 bases not matched to a gene.

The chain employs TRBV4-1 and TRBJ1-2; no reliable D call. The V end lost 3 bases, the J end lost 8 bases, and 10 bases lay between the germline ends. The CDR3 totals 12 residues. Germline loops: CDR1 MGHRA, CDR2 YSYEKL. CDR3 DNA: TGCGCCAGCAGCCACCTTACGGAGGGCTACACCTTC. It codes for CASSHLTEGYTF.

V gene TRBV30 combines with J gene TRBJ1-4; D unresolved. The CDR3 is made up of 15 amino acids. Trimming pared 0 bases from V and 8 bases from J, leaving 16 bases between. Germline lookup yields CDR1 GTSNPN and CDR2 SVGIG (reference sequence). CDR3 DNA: TGTGCCTGGAGTGTTTGGCAGCTAGGTGGAGAAAAACTGTTTTTT. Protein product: CAWSVWQLGGEKLFF.

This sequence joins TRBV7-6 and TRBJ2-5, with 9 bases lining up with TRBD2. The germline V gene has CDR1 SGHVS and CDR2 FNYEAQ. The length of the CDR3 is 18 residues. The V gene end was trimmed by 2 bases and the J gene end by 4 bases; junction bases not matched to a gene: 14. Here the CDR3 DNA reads TGTGCCAGCAGCTTACTGGTAGGCTGGCGGGGGGGCCTAGAGACCCAGTACTTC. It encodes CASSLLVGWRGGLETQYF.

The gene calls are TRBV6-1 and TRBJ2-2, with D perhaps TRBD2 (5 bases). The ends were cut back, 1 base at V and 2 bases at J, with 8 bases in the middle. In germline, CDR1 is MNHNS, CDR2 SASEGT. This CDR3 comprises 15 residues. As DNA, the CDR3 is TGTGCCAGCAGTGAAGGGGCGGGTAACACCGGGGAGCTGTTTTTT. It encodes CASSEGAGNTGELFF.

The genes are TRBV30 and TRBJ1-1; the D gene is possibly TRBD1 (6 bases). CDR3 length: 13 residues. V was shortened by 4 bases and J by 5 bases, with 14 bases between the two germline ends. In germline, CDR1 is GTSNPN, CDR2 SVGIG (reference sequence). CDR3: CAWKNFRGTEAFF. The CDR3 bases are TGTGCCTGGAAAAACTTCAGGGGTACTGAAGCTTTCTTT.

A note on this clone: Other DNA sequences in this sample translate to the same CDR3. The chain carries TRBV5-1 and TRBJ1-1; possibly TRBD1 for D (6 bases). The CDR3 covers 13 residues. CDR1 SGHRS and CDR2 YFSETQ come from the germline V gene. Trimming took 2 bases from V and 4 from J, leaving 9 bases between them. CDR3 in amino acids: CASSLGGSTEAFF. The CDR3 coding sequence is TGCGCCAGCAGCTTAGGGGGAAGCACTGAAGCTTTCTTT.

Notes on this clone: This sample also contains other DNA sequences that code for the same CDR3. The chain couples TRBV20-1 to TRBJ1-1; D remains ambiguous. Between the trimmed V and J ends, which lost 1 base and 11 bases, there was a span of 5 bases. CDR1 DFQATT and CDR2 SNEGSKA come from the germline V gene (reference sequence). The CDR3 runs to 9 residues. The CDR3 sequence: CSARAEAFF. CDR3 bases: TGCAGTGCTAGAGCGGAGGCTTTCTTT.

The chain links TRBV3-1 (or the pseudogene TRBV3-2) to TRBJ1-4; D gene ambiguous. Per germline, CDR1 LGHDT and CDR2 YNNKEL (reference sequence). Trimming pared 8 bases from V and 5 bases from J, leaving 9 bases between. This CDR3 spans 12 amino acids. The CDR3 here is CASGQANEKLFF. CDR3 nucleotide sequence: TGTGCCAGCGGGCAGGCAAATGAAAAACTGTTTTTT.